This T cell receptor (beta chain) was identified in a study of CD8+ T cells in alopecia areata. RNA extraction and reverse transcription yielded cDNA as sequencing template. TCRdb keeps only in-frame clones here, not all; method: immunoSEQ multiplex PCR. The sample lists around 190,000 clones, 60% occurring once. The CDR3 sequence is 14 residues long. The germline CDR1 and CDR2 sequences are GTSNPN and SVGIG (reference sequence). J was trimmed by 8 bases and V by 4 bases; bases with no gene match: 7. Described treatment: oral pan-JAK inhibitor, 5-10 mg twice daily. This sequence originates from a human donor with alopecia areata. The material sequenced was CD4+ T cells sorted from blood, taken at week 24, from a patient treated with tofacitinib. The rearrangement joins TRBV30 to TRBJ2-1, with 11 positions matching TRBD1. CDR3 sequence (DNA): TGTGCCTGGAAACCCGGGACAGGGGGTTATGAGCAGTTCTTC. Translated, it gives CAWKPGTGGYEQFF.